This entry features one T cell receptor beta chain sequence. The antigen remains undetermined. Only in-frame clones appear in the TCRdb table, and some are missing; sequencing was by immunoSEQ multiplex PCR. The data hold 90,000 or so clones, with 92% observed a single time. The patients all showed relapse after autologous stem cell transplantation, while their brentuximab vedotin exposure varied. This CDR3 comprises 15 residues. V dropped 6 bases and J dropped 4 bases, with 17 bases sitting between them. Germline CDR1 and CDR2: SGDLS and YYNGEE. This sample is part of a study of PD-1 blockade in classical Hodgkin lymphoma. Study results and caveats: Some patients began nivolumab under 1 year after ASCT. These patients were excluded from later analyses.

This rearrangement joins TRBV9 to TRBJ2-1; the D gene is possibly TRBD1 (5 bases). The sample in question was peripheral blood mononuclear cells (PBMCs), obtained before the second cycle of nivolumab. The TCR was taken from a human donor with classical Hodgkin lymphoma. The CDR3: CASTPRGTPYNEQFF. The CDR3 DNA follows: TGTGCCAGCACGCCTAGGGGCACCCCTTACAATGAGCAGTTCTTC.